This TCR beta chain was documented in a study of cytomegalovirus exposure and HLA in healthy donors (dated by TCRdb to about 2017). The study in broad terms: In an earlier analysis of some 610 of the donors, around 290 Gb of sequence data and 90 million to 130 million unique TCR beta sequences from 180 million or so T cells were reported. An early release that covered about 600 HLA-typed donors contained about 300 gigabases of sequencing data and tens of millions of unique TCR sequences. The genetic ancestry cluster associated with self-reported Caucasian donors included 65% to 90% of the 300 to 400 genotyped donors. The study aimed to test whether cataloging public T cell receptors could reveal signatures of past pathogen exposure. The T cell repertoires of 666 subjects were profiled by immunosequencing and related to cytomegalovirus serostatus. A separate validation cohort of over 95 different subjects was used in addition to the 666-subject first cohort. The study combined high-throughput TCR immunosequencing, statistical association of individual TCRs with disease status, and machine learning to predict cytomegalovirus infection status. In a later analysis, previously published TCR beta repertoires from 600 to 850 donors were re-analyzed and high-resolution HLA genotyping was added so that TCR occurrence patterns could be studied. The later analysis used no new phenotypic data to find candidate immune exposures, relying instead on TCR beta sequences and their occurrence across donors. In an earlier analysis of 587 of the donors, high-throughput TCR beta sequencing was used to judge whether each TCR beta V gene segment behaved as functional or pseudogenic. Donor age, sex, ethnicity and CMV serostatus were collected together with the repertoire data. A later genetic analysis took genome-wide SNP genotypes for about 60% of the roughly 670 donors and used that subset as a discovery cohort. Every repertoire in the discovery cohort had been generated on one and the same sequencing platform. Class I and class II HLA loci were covered by the typing at four-digit resolution. The number of donors typed differed by locus, with roughly 629-640 for A, B, C, DRB1 and DQB1, approximately 500 for DQA1, 600 to 610 for DPA1, and 400 to 490 for DPB1. Roughly 5 DR-DQ haplotypes were handled as single units for association and clustering, since linkage in the cohort was strong. Among 398 genotyped donors of the cohort, an average of around 240,000 unique TCR beta nucleotide sequences were sequenced per donor, roughly a sixth of them non-productive. General findings and caveats noted by the study authors: Correlated functional status among segregating V segments might reflect linkage disequilibrium, but an unknown experimental factor could not be ruled out. In this cohort, only TCR beta chains were sequenced, and detectable features were limited by the absence of alpha or paired-chain data. Compared with equally common non-associated chains, HLA-associated TCR beta chains in a later analysis were more clonally expanded and had lower generation probabilities. According to a later analysis, TCR association rates differed among HLA loci, with DRB1 alleles showing the most associated TCRs and HLA-C alleles showing the fewest. The authors suggested that the approach could potentially be extended to other disease states and immunological phenotypes. A further reported finding was that TCR beta sequences accurately predicted the HLA-A and HLA-B alleles for most subjects in the first cohort. Broadly in line with IMGT annotations, most TCR beta V segments showed up in productive rearrangements about 87% or about 30% of the time in an earlier analysis of around 600 of the donors. Because HLA typing was unavailable for some donors at each locus, only the typed subset was used in association tests. The only immune exposure information available for the cohort was CMV serostatus. In vitro tests confirmed that a few of the cytomegalovirus-associated TCR beta chains recognize cytomegalovirus antigens. According to a later analysis, parvovirus B19, influenza, CMV and Epstein-Barr virus appeared linked to several top co-occurrence clusters. Compared with the approximately 670-donor mean, donors in an Asian-associated ancestry cluster had fewer N-insertions in productive TCRs, according to a later genetic analysis. The sequencing pipeline was judged likely to have produced a cluster of highly shared sequence variants as a technical artifact. Across donors, most TCR sequences were observed very rarely, whereas some public TCRs were present in many individuals. Specific HLA alleles were associated with 15,000 to 20,000 TCR beta sequences at a false discovery rate of 0.05 in a later analysis. Seventeen rarely observed V segments, including chromosome 9 orphons, were excluded from the earlier analysis of approximately 500 of the donors because counts were too low. In both the original and validation cohorts, the classifier was reported to diagnose cytomegalovirus status with high specificity and sensitivity. The 87-base-pair reads could not distinguish some IMGT-functional V segments, including TRBV6-2 and TRBV6-3, so those segments were excluded. The study listed 150 to 200 TCR beta chains as associated with cytomegalovirus. A later analysis found that most CMV-associated TCR beta chains appeared HLA-restricted, with HLA associations seemingly driven largely by CMV exposure. Assigning TCR associations to individual alleles was difficult when HLA alleles, especially DR and DQ, strongly co-occurred. A later genetic analysis associated a missense DCLRE1C variant with V-gene and J-gene trimming of TCR beta chains, and an independent cohort replicated the association. Presence/absence analyses assumed roughly uniform sequencing depth across donors, an assumption that may not hold.

CDR3 length: 16 amino acids, cysteine to phenylalanine. Left in the record is the CDR3 DNA by itself, 48 bases read in frame from the first base. CDR1 is given as SGHAT and CDR2 as FQNNGV, both from the germline V gene. V ends up 5 bases short and J 6 bases short, with an unmatched junction base count of 15. The cohort consisted of 600 to 750 healthy bone marrow donors. All cohort members were sampled while nominally healthy, although unrecorded immune exposures were likely present. The donor tested CMV seronegative, placing the donor among the 350 or so seronegative members of the cohort. Each donor provided a peripheral blood sample, and peripheral blood mononuclear cells were used for TCR beta sequencing. The Qiagen DNeasy Blood Extraction Kit was used to extract genomic DNA from the blood cell samples. Of note for this clone: Its antigen is not yet known. Per-base qualities were not stored, and no clone one base away is much larger.

Receptor amplification or capture employed the immunoSEQ multiplex PCR assay. The multiplex PCR relied on a mix of 60 forward primers for TCR Vbeta segments and 13 reverse primers for TCR Jbeta segments. The CDR3 region of rearranged TCR beta genes was amplified from genomic DNA by a multiplex PCR assay. The amplified TCR beta libraries were sequenced on the Illumina HiSeq System as 87-base-pair reads. As for how the authors treated the data: A later analysis tallied around 80 million unique TCR beta chains across the 650 to 750 repertoires, and about 12 million of those chains were shared by two or more donors. To remove PCR and sequencing errors, raw reads were error-corrected and collapsed into unique sequences using a nearest-neighbor algorithm that merged closely related sequences. V, D and J gene segments were assigned by aligning CDR3 sequences to IMGT reference sequences. Each retained sequence needed at least a six-nucleotide match to both a V gene segment and a J gene segment. Rearrangements were called productive when the CDR3 lacked stop codons and stayed in frame with V and J; all others were non-productive. CDR3 was defined according to IMGT convention as the region running from the second conserved V-encoded cysteine to the conserved J-encoded phenylalanine. In an earlier analysis of 550 to 650 of the donors, sequences lacking an unambiguous match to a single V gene segment were excluded. An earlier analysis of a few hundred of the donors classified V segments as functional when productive rearrangements were above 56.7% and as segregating when the standard deviation between donors was above 5%. A statistical classification framework was developed to diagnose cytomegalovirus status using the catalog of TCR beta chain sequences. V and J gene assignment, in a later analysis, came from comparing TCR nucleotide sequences with IMGT/GENE-DB human TR gene sequences. Using the TCRdist pipeline, a later analysis assigned CDR3 sequences along with most-parsimonious VDJ recombination scenarios. A later analysis defined each TCR beta chain by its CDR3 amino acid sequence plus V-gene family, and excluded reads lacking a unique V-gene family. A later analysis removed several hundred highly shared, low-generation-probability nucleotide sequences to deal with suspected cross-contamination and a sequencing artifact. A later analysis calculated a clonal expansion index for each public chain from normalized within-repertoire ranks of inferred template counts. In a later analysis, generation probabilities were computed using a VDJ recombination model fitted to out-of-frame rearrangements, and the results were checked against IGoR. A later analysis scored TCR-TCR, TCR-HLA and TCR-CMV co-occurrence with hypergeometric tests, applying a repertoire-size bias correction to TCR pairs. False discovery rates were estimated in a later analysis by permuting HLA or CMV assignments 20 times. In a later analysis, co-occurring TCRs were grouped with DBSCAN, and TCRdist sequence similarity was added when clustering was performed within HLA-allele-positive subsets. Repertoires with fewer than 30,000 or more than 120,000 public chains, plus five repertoires with anomalous nucleotide sharing, were excluded from co-occurrence clustering. TCRdb took this table from immuneACCESS and kept in-frame rearrangements with V and J called. Such tables lack part of the clones; where checked against another copy, unresolved V genes explain under half of the gap, and the rest is unexplained. V and J calls and clone size are copied from that table; D and trimming were computed from the DNA. This sample holds about 180,000 clones; 77% were observed only once. The top ten constitute around 1.5% of the sample.

The sequence was collected from a man between 18 and 35 years old in good health and CMV-seronegative. The specimen sequenced was PBMCs. The chain employs TRBV11-2 and TRBJ1-2, and TRBD1 matches 7 of the central bases. The nucleotide sequence reads TGTGCCAGCAGCCCGACCTCCGGGACAGTATCGGATGGCTACACCTTC. It encodes CASSPTSGTVSDGYTF.